What follows are 8 T cell receptor beta chains derived from one specimen sequenced in a study of blood T cell repertoires in COVID-19 (dated by TCRdb to 2019 to 2021). Libraries were made using the immunoSEQ multiplex PCR assay. TCRdb provides this immuneACCESS table in a form limited to in-frame rearrangements. Some clones are lacking; in checked studies, under half of them reflect an unresolved V gene, and why the rest are absent is not known. The sample has around 190,000 clones on record, 89% of them singletons. The ten largest clones take up roughly 2% of the sample. Specimen: peripheral blood. The receptors derive from a man aged 18 to 30 who had recovered from COVID-19.

The rearrangement uses TRBV6-4 and TRBJ2-1; D is perhaps TRBD2 (6 bases). V lost 7 bases to trimming and J lost 8 bases, with 24 bases between them. Germline CDR1 MRHNA, CDR2 SNTAGT. This CDR3 contains 16 residues. Written as DNA, the CDR3 is TGTGCCAGCACCCTCCTTGGGGACTTTTCCTATGATGAGCAGTTCTTC. Translating gives CASTLLGDFSYDEQFF.

This rearrangement joins TRBV6-5 to TRBJ2-1; 10 bases fit TRBD1. The germline gives CDR1 MNHEY, CDR2 SVGAGI. V lost 2 bases to trimming and J lost 8 bases; unmatched junction nucleotides: 6. The CDR3 runs 15 residues. As DNA, the CDR3 is TGTGCCAGCAGTTACGGCGGGACAGGGGAACATGAGCAGTTCTTC. It specifies CASSYGGTGEHEQFF.

The V gene is TRBV6-1, the J gene TRBJ2-4; 9 bases agree with TRBD1. Trimming removed 3 bases from V and 4 bases from J; junction bases left unmatched: 1. Germline loops: CDR1 MNHNS, CDR2 SASEGT. This CDR3 spans 14 amino acids. The CDR3 DNA follows: TGTGCCAGCAGTGAGGGGACAGGGAAAAACATTCAGTACTTC. It specifies CASSEGTGKNIQYF.

The V and J genes are TRBV18 and TRBJ2-3; TRBD1 is a possible D gene (5 bases). CDR1 and CDR2 from the germline V gene are KGHSH and LQKENI. With 4 bases removed from V and 6 bases from J, the gap between germline ends came to 14 bases. This CDR3 comprises 14 residues. CDR3 DNA: TGTGCCAGCTCACTCCGGGTAGCAGGGGATACGCAGTATTTT. It codes for CASSLRVAGDTQYF.

The gene calls are TRBV11-2 and TRBJ2-1, with 10 positions matching TRBD2. V shed 3 bases and J 5 bases; nucleotides not matched to a gene: 7. Germline CDR1 SGHAT, CDR2 FQNNGV. The CDR3 runs to 16 residues. CDR3 coding DNA: TGTGCCAGCAGCTTGTCCGGGACTAGCGTTAACAATGAGCAGTTCTTC. Its protein product is CASSLSGTSVNNEQFF. Complete variable domain (other parts from reference TRBV11-2 and TRBJ2-1): EAGVAQSPRYKIIEKRQSVAFWCNPISGHATLYWYQQILGQGPKLLIQFQNNGVVDDSQLPKDRFSAERLKGVDSTLKIQPAKLEDSAVYLCASSLSGTSVNNEQFFGPGTRLTVL.

This clone appeared a single time. The rearrangement joins TRBV6-1 to TRBJ2-3, with 12 bases aligning to TRBD2. This CDR3 has 16 amino acids. V was pared by 3 bases and J by 2 bases, with 3 bases of the junction left unmatched. Germline loops: CDR1 MNHNS, CDR2 SASEGT. CDR3 residues: CASSDRLAGVTDTQYF. The CDR3 nucleotides are TGTGCCAGCAGTGATAGACTAGCGGGAGTCACAGATACGCAGTATTTT.

This chain's CDR3 is CAISTATSGSTDTQYF. DNA of the CDR3: TGTGCCATCAGTACCGCGACTAGCGGTAGCACAGATACGCAGTATTTT. The chain links TRBV10-3 to TRBJ2-3; 9 bases fit TRBD2. Germline V CDR1 and CDR2: ENHRY, SYGVKD. Germline trimming cut 5 bases from V and 0 bases from J; bases unmatched to any gene: 6. The CDR3 totals 16 residues.

The chain employs TRBV10-2 and TRBJ2-7, with D perhaps matching TRBD1 (6 bases). CDR1 WSHSY and CDR2 SAAADI come from the germline V gene. V was pared by 3 bases and J by 2 bases, with 14 bases between. This CDR3 is built from 15 residues. The CDR3 reads CASSDLTGNPYEQYF. The CDR3 region has the DNA TGCGCCAGCAGTGACCTGACAGGAAACCCCTACGAGCAGTACTTC.